Shown below are 20 T cell receptor beta chains from a single sample sequenced in a study of blood T cell repertoires in COVID-19. Assay used: immunoSEQ multiplex PCR; TCRdb lists only in-frame clones, some missing. The data hold about 95,000 clones, with under 90% observed a single time. The sequencing sample was made of peripheral blood. These receptors all stem from a woman aged 70-85 years with acute or convalescent COVID-19.

J is TRBJ1-2 and V is TRBV4-2; 7 bases are shared with TRBD1. V lost 1 base to trimming and J lost 4 bases; unmatched junction nucleotides: 6. Per germline, CDR1 LGHNA and CDR2 YNFKEQ. The CDR3 extends over 15 amino acids. The CDR3, as DNA: TGTGCCAGCAGCCAAGCCACAGGGGTGGGCTATGGCTACACCTTC. It codes for CASSQATGVGYGYTF.

This chain uses TRBV7-9 with TRBJ2-3; TRBD2 matches at 10 bases. The CDR3 is 16 residues long. Germline CDR1 and CDR2: SEHNR and FQNEAQ (reference sequence). J gave up 2 bases and V 1 base, and 3 bases lay outside the gene matches. The CDR3 reads CASSLGLAGFTDTQYF. CDR3 DNA sequence: TGTGCCAGCAGCTTAGGACTAGCGGGCTTCACAGATACGCAGTATTTT.

The V and J genes are TRBV19 and TRBJ2-3, with 10 bases aligning to TRBD2. The V gene's germline CDR1 is LNHDA and CDR2 SQIVND (reference sequence). The CDR3 runs 15 residues. J lost 4 bases, V lost 3 bases, and 4 bases had no gene match. The CDR3 region has the DNA TGTGCCAGTAGTATTTTAGCGGGGGGCCCAGATACGCAGTATTTT. Protein product: CASSILAGGPDTQYF.

This sequence joins TRBV2 and TRBJ2-5; maybe TRBD1 (6 bases). V dropped 6 bases and J dropped 5 bases, with 16 bases sitting between them. The germline V gene encodes CDR1 SNHLY and CDR2 FYNNEI. The CDR3 consists of 14 residues. The CDR3 reads CASSLAWGRETQYF. The CDR3 DNA is TGTGCCAGCAGCCTAGCCTGGGGGCGGGAGACCCAGTACTTC. Full variable domain (rest looked up from reference TRBV2 and TRBJ2-5): EPEVTQTPSHQVTQMGQEVILRCVPISNHLYFYWYRQILGQKVEFLVSFYNNEISEKSEIFDDQFSVERPDGSNFTLKIRSTKLEDSAMYFCASSLAWGRETQYFGPGTRLLVL.

The chain uses TRBV25-1 and TRBJ2-7; D perhaps matches TRBD1 (5 bases). The CDR3 is made up of 12 amino acids. Germline CDR1 MGHDK, CDR2 SYGVNS. V lost 2 bases, J lost 7 bases, and 9 bases lay in between. DNA for the CDR3: TGTGCCAGCAGTGAAGGAAGGGGTGAGCAGTACGTC. Its protein product is CASSEGRGEQYV.

The chain joins TRBV27 to TRBJ1-1; the match to TRBD1 covers 7 bases. The CDR3 contains 13 residues. After removal of 6 bases from V and 5 bases from J, the junction contained 6 bases not matched to a gene. Germline CDR1 and CDR2: MNHEY and SMNVEV (reference sequence). Here the CDR3 DNA reads TGTGCCAGCAGGAAAACAGGGGCTACTGAAGCTTTCTTT. Encoded protein: CASRKTGATEAFF.

The chain joins TRBV19 to TRBJ1-2, with D maybe TRBD1 (5 bases). CDR3 length: 14 amino acids. Trimming pared 10 bases from V and 8 bases from J, leaving 23 bases between. Germline CDR1 and CDR2: LNHDA and SQIVND (reference sequence). The CDR3 protein is CAIEVPGGRGGYTF. In nucleotides, the CDR3 is TGTGCCATTGAGGTACCCGGGGGAAGGGGAGGCTACACCTTC. Full variable domain (missing parts from reference TRBV19 and TRBJ1-2): DGGITQSPKYLFRKEGQNVTLSCEQNLNHDAMYWYRQDPGQGLRLIYYSQIVNDFQKGDIAEGYSVSREKKESFPLTVTSAQKNPTAFYLCAIEVPGGRGGYTFGSGTRLTVV.

The J gene is TRBJ1-1, the V gene TRBV29-1, with a possible D match to TRBD1 (6 bases). CDR1 is SQVTM, CDR2 ANQGSEA, per germline. CDR3 length: 13 residues. Between the trimmed V and J ends, which lost 6 bases and 6 bases, there was a span of 17 bases. The chain's CDR3 is CSVLQGFGAEAFF. The CDR3 nucleotides read TGCAGCGTATTACAGGGATTTGGTGCTGAAGCTTTCTTT.

The chain links TRBV21-1 to TRBJ1-4; TRBD1 is the table's D call and was not checked against the DNA. TRBV21-1 is recorded as a pseudogene. This CDR3 has 18 amino acids. Written as DNA, the CDR3 is TGTGCCAGCAGCAAAACAGGGTCTACTGACAGGGGCGCTGAAAAACTGTTTTTT. It translates to CASSKTGSTDRGAEKLFF.

CDR3 nucleotides: TGCGCCAGCAGCTTGGAGGGGGGGCGCCAGCCCCAGCATTTT. This gives the protein CASSLEGGRQPQHF. The rearrangement uses TRBV5-1 and TRBJ1-5, with D perhaps TRBD1 (6 bases). The CDR3 is 14 residues long. Trimming cost V 0 bases and J 7 bases, with 11 bases left between them. Germline-derived CDR1 and CDR2 are SGHRS and YFSETQ.

This rearrangement joins TRBV28 to TRBJ1-3; a weak D match, TRBD1 (6 bases). There are 14 residues in the CDR3. V was trimmed by 2 bases and J by 3 bases, leaving 8 bases between them. Germline V CDR1 and CDR2: MDHEN, SYDVKM. CDR3 sequence reads: CASSLPGDGNTIYF. The CDR3 region has the DNA TGTGCCAGCAGTTTACCAGGGGATGGAAACACCATATATTTT.

This chain joins TRBV19 and TRBJ1-2; 7 bases are a match to TRBD1. Looked up from germline, CDR1 is LNHDA and CDR2 is SQIVND (reference sequence). The CDR3 loop spans 15 amino acids. With 4 bases clipped from V and 4 bases from J, the junction kept 9 bases outside the gene matches. The CDR3 protein is CASSTQGGGGYGYTF. In nucleotides, the CDR3 is TGTGCCAGTAGTACGCAAGGAGGGGGCGGCTATGGCTACACCTTC.

The genes are TRBV20-1 and TRBJ2-7; 7 bases agree with TRBD1. Germline V gene lookup returns CDR1 DFQATT and CDR2 SNEGSKA (reference sequence). The CDR3 is 12 amino acids. J gave up 6 bases and V 3 bases, and 5 bases lay outside the gene matches. CDR3 nucleotides: TGCAGTGCTAGTGAGGGGGCGCGCGAGCAGTACTTC. Encoded protein: CSASEGAREQYF.

The chain is built from TRBV6-1 and TRBJ2-5; 9 nucleotides match TRBD2. Per the germline V gene, CDR1 is MNHNS and CDR2 is SASEGT. V lost 0 bases to trimming and J lost 5 bases; unmatched junction nucleotides: 16. There are 19 residues in the CDR3. CDR3 region: CASSEALGSGGPPGETQYF. The CDR3 DNA follows: TGTGCCAGCAGTGAAGCCCTGGGTAGCGGGGGCCCTCCCGGGGAGACCCAGTACTTC.

The V and J genes are TRBV10-1 and TRBJ2-3; 8 bases map to TRBD2. Unmatched junction bases numbered 7, after V lost 5 bases and J lost 3 bases. Germline V gene sequence: CDR1 WNHNN, CDR2 SYGVQD (reference sequence). CDR3 length: 15 residues. DNA for the CDR3: TGCGCCAGCAGTACCTCAGCGGGGGCGACAGATACGCAGTATTTT. It codes for CASSTSAGATDTQYF.

The chain uses TRBV18 and TRBJ1-3; D is uncertain. V lost 0 bases and J lost 0, with 9 bases in between. CDR1 and CDR2 (germline): KGHSH, LQKENI. This CDR3 comprises 16 residues. The CDR3 region is CASSPPSLRSGNTIYF. The CDR3 coding sequence is TGTGCCAGCTCACCACCGTCCTTGCGCTCTGGAAACACCATATATTTT. Full variable domain (outside the CDR3, taken from reference TRBV18 and TRBJ1-3): NAGVMQNPRHLVRRRGQEARLRCSPMKGHSHVYWYRQLPEEGLKFMVYLQKENIIDESGMPKERFSAEFPKEGPSILRIQQVVRGDSAAYFCASSPPSLRSGNTIYFGEGSWLTVV.

This clone was observed once. The chain recombines TRBV18 with TRBJ1-2; a possible D gene is TRBD1 (5 bases). Trimming shortened V by 2 bases and J by 3 bases, and 10 bases separated the two germline ends. The germline gives CDR1 KGHSH, CDR2 LQKENI. This CDR3 is 14 amino acids long. The CDR3 sequence: CASSPILGDYGYTF. The CDR3 nucleotides read TGTGCCAGCTCACCAATTTTAGGGGACTATGGCTACACCTTC.

The chain carries TRBV4-1 and TRBJ2-3; no reliable D call. Per the germline V gene, CDR1 is MGHRA and CDR2 is YSYEKL. The CDR3 is 19 amino acids. Trimming took 0 bases from V and 0 from J, leaving 19 bases between them. The DNA for the CDR3 is TGCGCCAGCAGCCAAGATCGGTTCAGAAGCGAAGCTAGCACAGATACGCAGTATTTT. This gives the protein CASSQDRFRSEASTDTQYF.

This chain connects TRBV6-4 to TRBJ1-5; no reliable D call. The CDR3 extends over 15 amino acids. Germline V gene sequence: CDR1 MRHNA, CDR2 SNTAGT. Trimming pared 5 bases from V and 3 bases from J, leaving 14 bases between. CDR3: CASSPQAGTNQPQHF. In DNA form, the CDR3 reads TGTGCCAGCAGTCCTCAAGCGGGCACCAATCAGCCCCAGCATTTT.

The V and J genes are TRBV11-2 and TRBJ1-2; D gene uncertain. Trimming took off 3 bases at V and 1 base at J, with 6 bases between the two ends. The CDR3 covers 13 residues. Germline V CDR1 and CDR2: SGHAT, FQNNGV. CDR3 sequence: CASSFSRNYGYTF. CDR3 DNA: TGTGCCAGCAGCTTTTCCCGTAACTATGGCTACACCTTC. Combining the CDR3 with reference TRBV11-2 and TRBJ1-2 gives the whole variable domain EAGVAQSPRYKIIEKRQSVAFWCNPISGHATLYWYQQILGQGPKLLIQFQNNGVVDDSQLPKDRFSAERLKGVDSTLKIQPAKLEDSAVYLCASSFSRNYGYTFGSGTRLTVV.